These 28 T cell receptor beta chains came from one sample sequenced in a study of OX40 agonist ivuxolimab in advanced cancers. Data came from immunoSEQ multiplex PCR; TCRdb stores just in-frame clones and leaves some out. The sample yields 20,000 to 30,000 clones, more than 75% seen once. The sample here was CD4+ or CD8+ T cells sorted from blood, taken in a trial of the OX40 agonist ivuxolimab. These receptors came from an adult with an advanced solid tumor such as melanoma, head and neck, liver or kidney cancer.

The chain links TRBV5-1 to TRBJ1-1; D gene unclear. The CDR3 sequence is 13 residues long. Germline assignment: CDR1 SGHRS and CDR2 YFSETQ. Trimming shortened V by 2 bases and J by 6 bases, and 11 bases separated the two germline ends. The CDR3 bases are TGCGCCAGCAGCTTTTACGGCGGGTCTGAAGCTTTCTTT. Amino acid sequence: CASSFYGGSEAFF. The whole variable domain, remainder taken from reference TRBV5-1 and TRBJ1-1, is KAGVTQTPRYLIKTRGQQVTLSCSPISGHRSVSWYQQTPGQGLQFLFEYFSETQRNKGNFPGRFSGRQFSNSRSEMNVSTLELGDSALYLCASSFYGGSEAFFGQGTRLTVV.

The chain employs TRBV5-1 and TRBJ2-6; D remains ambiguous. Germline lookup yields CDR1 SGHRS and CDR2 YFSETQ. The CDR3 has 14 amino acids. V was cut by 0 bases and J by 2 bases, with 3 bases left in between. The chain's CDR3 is CASSLGAGANVLTF. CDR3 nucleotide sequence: TGCGCCAGCAGCTTGGGTGCTGGGGCCAACGTCCTGACTTTC.

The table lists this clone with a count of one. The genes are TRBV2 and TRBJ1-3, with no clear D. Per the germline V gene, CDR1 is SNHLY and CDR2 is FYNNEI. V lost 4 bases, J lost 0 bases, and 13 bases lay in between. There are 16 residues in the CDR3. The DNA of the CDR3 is TGTGCCAGCAGTGGGACCGTGGCCTACTCTGGAAACACCATATATTTT. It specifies CASSGTVAYSGNTIYF.

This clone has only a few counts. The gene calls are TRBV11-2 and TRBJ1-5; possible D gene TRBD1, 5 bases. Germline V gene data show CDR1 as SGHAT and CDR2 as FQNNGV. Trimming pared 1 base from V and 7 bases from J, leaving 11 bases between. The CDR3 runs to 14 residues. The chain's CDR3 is CASSLGGGWQPQHF. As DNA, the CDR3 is TGTGCCAGCAGCTTAGGTGGGGGTTGGCAGCCCCAGCATTTT.

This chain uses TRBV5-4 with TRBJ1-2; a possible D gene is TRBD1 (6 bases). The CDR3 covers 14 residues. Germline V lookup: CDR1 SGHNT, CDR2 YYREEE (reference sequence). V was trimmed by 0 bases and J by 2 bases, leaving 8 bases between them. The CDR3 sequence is CASSLGTGNYGYTF. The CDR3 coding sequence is TGTGCCAGCAGCTTGGGAACAGGGAACTATGGCTACACCTTC.

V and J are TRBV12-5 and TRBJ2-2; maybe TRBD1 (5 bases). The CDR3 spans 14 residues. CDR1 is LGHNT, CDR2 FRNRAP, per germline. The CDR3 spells CAQPGAEGSGELFF. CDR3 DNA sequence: TGTGCCCAACCTGGGGCCGAAGGGTCCGGGGAGCTGTTTTTT. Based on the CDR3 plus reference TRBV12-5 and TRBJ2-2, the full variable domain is DARVTQTPRHKVTEMGQEVTMRCQPILGHNTVFWYRQTMMQGLELLAYFRNRAPLDDSGMPKDRFSAEMPDATLATLKIQPSEPRDSAVYFCAQPGAEGSGELFFGEGSRLTVL.

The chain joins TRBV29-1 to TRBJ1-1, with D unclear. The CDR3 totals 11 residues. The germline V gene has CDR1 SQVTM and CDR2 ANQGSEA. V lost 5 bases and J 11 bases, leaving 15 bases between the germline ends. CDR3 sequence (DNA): TGCAGCGTTCCCCGTGAGGGAGCGGCTTTCTTT. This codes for CSVPREGAAFF.

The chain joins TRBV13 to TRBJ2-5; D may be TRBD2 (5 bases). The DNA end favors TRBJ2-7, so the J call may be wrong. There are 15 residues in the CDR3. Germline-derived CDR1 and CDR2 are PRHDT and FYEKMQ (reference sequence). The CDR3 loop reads CASSLSGGSSYEQYF. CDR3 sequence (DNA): TGTGCCAGCAGCTTATCAGGTGGGAGCTCCTACGAGCAGTACTTC.

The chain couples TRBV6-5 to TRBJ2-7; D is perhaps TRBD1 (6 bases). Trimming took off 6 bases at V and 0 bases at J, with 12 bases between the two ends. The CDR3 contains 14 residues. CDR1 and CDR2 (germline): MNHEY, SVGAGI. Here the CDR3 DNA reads TGTGCCAGCAGCCCGGGGACACCCTCCTACGAGCAGTACTTC. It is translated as CASSPGTPSYEQYF.

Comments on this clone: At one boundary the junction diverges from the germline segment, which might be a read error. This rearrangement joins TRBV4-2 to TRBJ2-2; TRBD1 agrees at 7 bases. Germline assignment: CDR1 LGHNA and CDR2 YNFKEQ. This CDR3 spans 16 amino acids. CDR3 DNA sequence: TGTGCCAGCAGCAAAGAACGATTAAACAGGGGAGGGGAGCTGTTTTTT. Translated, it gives CASSKERLNRGGELFF.

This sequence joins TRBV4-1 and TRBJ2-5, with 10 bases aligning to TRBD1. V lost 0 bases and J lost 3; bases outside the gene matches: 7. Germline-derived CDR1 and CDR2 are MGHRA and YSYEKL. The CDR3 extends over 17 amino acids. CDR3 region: CASSQDVGTGVKETQYF. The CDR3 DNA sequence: TGCGCCAGCAGCCAAGATGTGGGGACAGGGGTAAAAGAGACCCAGTACTTC.

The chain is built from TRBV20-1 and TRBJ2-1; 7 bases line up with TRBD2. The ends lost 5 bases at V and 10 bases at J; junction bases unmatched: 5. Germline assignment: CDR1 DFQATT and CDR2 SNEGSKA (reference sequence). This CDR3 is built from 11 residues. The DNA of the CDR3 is TGCAGTGCTCTTAGCGGGCCGGAGCAGTTCTTC. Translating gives CSALSGPEQFF.

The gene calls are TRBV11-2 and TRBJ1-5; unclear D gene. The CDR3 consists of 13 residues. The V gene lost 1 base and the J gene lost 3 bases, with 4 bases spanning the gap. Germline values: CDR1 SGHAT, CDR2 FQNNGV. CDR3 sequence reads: CASSLAPNQPQHF. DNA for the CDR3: TGTGCCAGCAGCTTAGCCCCCAATCAGCCCCAGCATTTT.

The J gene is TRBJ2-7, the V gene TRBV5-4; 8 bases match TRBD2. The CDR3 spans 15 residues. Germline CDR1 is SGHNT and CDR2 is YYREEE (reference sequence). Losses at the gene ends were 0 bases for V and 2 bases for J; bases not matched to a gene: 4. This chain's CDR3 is CASSLEGGLAYEQYF. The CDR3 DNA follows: TGTGCCAGCAGCTTGGAAGGGGGACTAGCCTACGAGCAGTACTTC.

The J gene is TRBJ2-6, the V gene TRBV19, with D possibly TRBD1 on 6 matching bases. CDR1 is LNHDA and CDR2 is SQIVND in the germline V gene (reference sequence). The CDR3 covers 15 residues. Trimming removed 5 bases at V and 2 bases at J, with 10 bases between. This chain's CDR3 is CASSETGTGANVLTF. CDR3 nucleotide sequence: TGTGCCAGTAGTGAGACAGGAACTGGGGCCAACGTCCTGACTTTC.

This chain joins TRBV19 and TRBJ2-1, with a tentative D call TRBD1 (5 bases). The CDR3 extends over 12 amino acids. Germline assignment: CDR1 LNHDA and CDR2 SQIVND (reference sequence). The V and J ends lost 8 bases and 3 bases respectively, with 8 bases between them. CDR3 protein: CASGAYYNEQFF. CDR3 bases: TGTGCCAGTGGGGCATACTACAATGAGCAGTTCTTC.

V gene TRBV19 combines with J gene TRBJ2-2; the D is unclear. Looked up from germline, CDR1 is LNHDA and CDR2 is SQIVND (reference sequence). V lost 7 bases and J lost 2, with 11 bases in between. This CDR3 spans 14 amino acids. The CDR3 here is CASTRVINTGELFF. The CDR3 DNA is TGTGCCAGTACCCGAGTCATCAACACCGGGGAGCTGTTTTTT.

The CDR3 region is CASSEQGQGTGGHYEQYF. The CDR3, as DNA: TGTGCCAGCAGTGAACAAGGACAGGGGACGGGTGGCCACTACGAGCAGTACTTC. The rearrangement uses TRBV6-1 and TRBJ2-7; 9 bases match TRBD1. The V gene's germline CDR1 is MNHNS and CDR2 SASEGT. Germline trimming cut 2 bases from V and 3 bases from J; bases unmatched to any gene: 14. The length of the CDR3 is 18 residues.

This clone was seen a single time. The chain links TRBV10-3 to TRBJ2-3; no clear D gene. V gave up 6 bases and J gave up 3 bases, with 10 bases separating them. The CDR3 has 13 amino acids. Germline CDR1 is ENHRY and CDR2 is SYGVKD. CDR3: CAISHGLTDTQYF. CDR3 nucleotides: TGTGCCATCAGCCACGGTTTAACAGATACGCAGTATTTT.

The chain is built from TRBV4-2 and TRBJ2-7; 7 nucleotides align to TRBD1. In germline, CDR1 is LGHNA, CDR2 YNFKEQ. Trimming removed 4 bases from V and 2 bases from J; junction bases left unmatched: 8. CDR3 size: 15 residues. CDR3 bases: TGTGCCAGCAGCCCCGACAGGGCATACGCCTACGAGCAGTACTTC. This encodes CASSPDRAYAYEQYF.

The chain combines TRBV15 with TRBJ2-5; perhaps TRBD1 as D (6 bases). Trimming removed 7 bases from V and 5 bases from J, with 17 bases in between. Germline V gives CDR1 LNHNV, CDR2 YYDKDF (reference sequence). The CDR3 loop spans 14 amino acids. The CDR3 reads CATTPDRSKETQYF. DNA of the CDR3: TGTGCCACCACCCCGGACAGAAGCAAGGAGACCCAGTACTTC. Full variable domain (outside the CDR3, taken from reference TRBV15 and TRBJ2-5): DAMVIQNPRYQVTQFGKPVTLSCSQTLNHNVMYWYQQKSSQAPKLLFHYYDKDFNNEADTPDNFQSRRPNTSFCFLDIRSPGLGDTAMYLCATTPDRSKETQYFGPGTRLLVL.

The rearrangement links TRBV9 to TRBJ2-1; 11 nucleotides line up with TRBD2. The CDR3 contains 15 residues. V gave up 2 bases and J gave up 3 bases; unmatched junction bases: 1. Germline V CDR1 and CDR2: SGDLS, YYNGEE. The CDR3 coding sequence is TGTGCCAGCAGCGTCGGACTAGCGGGCTACAATGAGCAGTTCTTC. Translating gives CASSVGLAGYNEQFF.

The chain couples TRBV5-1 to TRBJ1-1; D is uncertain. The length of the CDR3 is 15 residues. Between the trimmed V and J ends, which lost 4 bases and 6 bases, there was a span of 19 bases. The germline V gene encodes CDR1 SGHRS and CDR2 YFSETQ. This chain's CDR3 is CASSISPYTGAEAFF. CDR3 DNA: TGCGCCAGCAGCATAAGCCCCTACACTGGCGCTGAAGCTTTCTTT.

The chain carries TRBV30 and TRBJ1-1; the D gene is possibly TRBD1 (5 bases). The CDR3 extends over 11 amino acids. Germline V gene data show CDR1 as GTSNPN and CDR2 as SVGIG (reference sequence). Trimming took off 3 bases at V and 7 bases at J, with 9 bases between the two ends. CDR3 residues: CAWSQGVEAFF. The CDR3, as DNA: TGTGCCTGGAGCCAGGGTGTTGAAGCTTTCTTT.

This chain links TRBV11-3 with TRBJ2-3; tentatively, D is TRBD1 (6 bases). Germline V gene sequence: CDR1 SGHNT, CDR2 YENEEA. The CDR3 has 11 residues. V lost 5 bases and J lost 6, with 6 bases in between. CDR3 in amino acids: CASSQGDTQYF. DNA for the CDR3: TGTGCCAGCAGCCAGGGGGATACGCAGTATTTT.

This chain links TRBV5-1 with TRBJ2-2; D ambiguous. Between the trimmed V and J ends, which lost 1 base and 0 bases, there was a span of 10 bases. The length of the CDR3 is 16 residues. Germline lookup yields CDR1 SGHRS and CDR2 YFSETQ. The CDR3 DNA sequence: TGCGCCAGCAGCTTGAAACGGATCGCGAACACCGGGGAGCTGTTTTTT. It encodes CASSLKRIANTGELFF.

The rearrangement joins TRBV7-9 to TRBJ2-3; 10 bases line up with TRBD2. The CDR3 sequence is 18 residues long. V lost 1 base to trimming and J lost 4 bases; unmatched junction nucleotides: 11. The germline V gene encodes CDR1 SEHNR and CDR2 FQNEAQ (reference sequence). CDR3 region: CASSLVFTSGTGADTQYF. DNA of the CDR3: TGTGCCAGCAGCTTAGTCTTTACTAGCGGGACTGGGGCAGATACGCAGTATTTT.

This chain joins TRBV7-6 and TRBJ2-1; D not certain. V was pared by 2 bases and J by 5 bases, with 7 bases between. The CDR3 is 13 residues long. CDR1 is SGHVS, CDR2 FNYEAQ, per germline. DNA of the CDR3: TGTGCCAGCAGCTTATCCGTGGACAATGAGCAGTTCTTC. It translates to CASSLSVDNEQFF.